This T cell receptor (beta chain) was captured in a study of blood T cell repertoires in COVID-19. Study details: Samples taken during acute and convalescent COVID-19 were collected in the United States, Italy and Spain. PBMCs, B-cell-depleted T cells, or T cells provided the cDNA or gDNA that made up the material.

Authors' analysis steps: The assay estimated nucleated cells by amplifying reference gene primers. Produced via immunoSEQ multiplex PCR; TCRdb's table is partial and in-frame only. That table furnishes V, J and clone size, whereas the DNA furnished D and trimming. The top ten clones hold approximately 23% of a sample with roughly 100,000 clones, around 85% of them seen once. Only one count was recorded for this clone. The same CDR3 also results from other DNA sequences found in this sample. The CDR3 spans 15 residues. V gave up 1 base and J gave up 2 bases; unmatched junction bases: 3. From germline, CDR1 is PRHDT and CDR2 FYEKMQ (reference sequence).

The gene calls are TRBV13 and TRBJ2-3; 7 nucleotides match TRBD2. Material: peripheral blood. The sequence was obtained from an elderly man with active or convalescent COVID-19. Here the CDR3 DNA reads TGTGCCAGCAGCTTAGCGGGGGGATACACAGATACGCAGTATTTT. Encoded protein: CASSLAGGYTDTQYF.